Below, 30 T cell receptor beta chains from the same sample are listed, as sequenced in a study of blood T cell repertoires in COVID-19. Generated by immunoSEQ multiplex PCR, the TCRdb table keeps only in-frame clones and is missing some. The repertoire consists of roughly 200,000 clones, with roughly 85% occurring once and the leading ten covering roughly a sixth. Sequenced input: PBMCs or T cells enriched from blood (not recorded which). These receptors came from a man aged 35-49 years who had recovered from COVID-19.

V is TRBV5-1 and J is TRBJ2-7, with D possibly TRBD1 on 6 matching bases. The length of the CDR3 is 14 residues. The germline gives CDR1 SGHRS, CDR2 YFSETQ. Trimming cost V 3 bases and J 0 bases, with 10 bases left between them. The CDR3 DNA reads as TGCGCCAGCAGCTCAAGGACAGTCTCCTACGAGCAGTACTTC. It yields the protein CASSSRTVSYEQYF.

The J gene is TRBJ2-7, the V gene TRBV27, with D possibly matching TRBD2 (5 bases). This CDR3 spans 14 amino acids. V was clipped by 3 bases and J by 0 bases, with 9 bases between them. Germline CDR1 reads MNHEY; CDR2 reads SMNVEV (reference sequence). CDR3 coding DNA: TGTGCCAGCAGTTTCCGGGGAAGCTCCTACGAGCAGTACTTC. It encodes CASSFRGSSYEQYF.

The rearrangement joins TRBV19 to TRBJ1-5; TRBD1 aligns across 8 bases. Per the germline V gene, CDR1 is LNHDA and CDR2 is SQIVND (reference sequence). The V and J ends lost 6 bases and 4 bases, in that order; junction bases with no gene match: 11. The CDR3 extends over 16 amino acids. CDR3 coding DNA: TGTGCCAGTAGGGGAGGACAGGGAATTAGAAATCAGCCCCAGCATTTT. Amino acids: CASRGGQGIRNQPQHF.

The CDR3 sequence is CASGAFEKLFF. The CDR3 DNA reads TGTGCCAGCGGGGCCTTTGAAAAACTGTTTTTT. This chain links TRBV6-5 with TRBJ1-4; TRBD1 might be the D (5 bases). This CDR3 is 11 amino acids long. V was shortened by 8 bases and J by 7 bases, with 8 bases between the two germline ends. CDR1 is MNHEY and CDR2 is SVGAGI in the germline V gene.

The chain combines TRBV5-1 with TRBJ2-7, with D perhaps matching TRBD2 (6 bases). Germline loops: CDR1 SGHRS, CDR2 YFSETQ. Trimming removed 6 bases at V and 4 bases at J, with 20 bases between. The CDR3 has 15 amino acids. In DNA, the CDR3 is TGCGCCAGCACCGTCGGAACTAGCAGTAGTTACGAGCAGTACTTC. Its translation: CASTVGTSSSYEQYF.

This clone came up a few times. V is TRBV27 and J is TRBJ2-7; 10 bases match TRBD2. The germline CDR1 and CDR2 sequences are MNHEY and SMNVEV (reference sequence). Trimming cost V 6 bases and J 4 bases; bases outside gene matches: 6. CDR3 size: 14 residues. This CDR3 is CASSLTSGLYEQYF. The CDR3 DNA follows: TGTGCCAGCAGCCTGACTAGCGGGCTATACGAGCAGTACTTC.

The V gene is TRBV6-2 or TRBV6-3, the J gene TRBJ2-1; D gene unclear. Germline V lookup: CDR1 MNHEY, CDR2 SVGEGT. This CDR3 comprises 16 residues. With 6 bases removed from V and 0 bases from J, the gap between germline ends came to 15 bases. The CDR3 DNA follows: TGTGCCAGCAGCCGCCCAGGTGCCTACTCCTACAATGAGCAGTTCTTC. This translates into CASSRPGAYSYNEQFF.

V usage is TRBV21-1 and J usage is TRBJ1-2; TRBD1, the table's D call, lacks a check against the DNA. TRBV21-1 is a known pseudogene. The CDR3 consists of 12 residues. CDR3 DNA: TGTGCCATCACGAACAGGGGGCAGGGCTACACCTTC. Its translation is CAITNRGQGYTF.

The chain joins TRBV19 to TRBJ2-3; maybe TRBD1 (6 bases). This CDR3 is built from 16 residues. Germline CDR1 is LNHDA and CDR2 is SQIVND (reference sequence). The V gene lost 2 bases and the J gene lost 6 bases, with 18 bases spanning the gap. CDR3 loop: CASSISTRGTRDTQYF. CDR3 bases: TGTGCCAGTAGTATATCGACAAGGGGGACCCGGGATACGCAGTATTTT.

The chain has TRBV12-5 and TRBJ1-6; 9 positions agree with TRBD1. Germline values: CDR1 LGHNT, CDR2 FRNRAP. With 0 bases clipped from V and 4 bases from J, the junction kept 4 bases outside the gene matches. The CDR3 spans 17 residues. DNA of the CDR3: TGTGCTAGTGGTTTGGTACGGGGGACAGGGTATAATTCACCCCTCCACTTT. It is translated as CASGLVRGTGYNSPLHF. The full variable domain, with the rest looked up from reference TRBV12-5 and TRBJ1-6, is DARVTQTPRHKVTEMGQEVTMRCQPILGHNTVFWYRQTMMQGLELLAYFRNRAPLDDSGMPKDRFSAEMPDATLATLKIQPSEPRDSAVYFCASGLVRGTGYNSPLHFGNGTRLTVT.

The gene calls are TRBV7-2 and TRBJ2-7, with 7 bases aligning to TRBD1. Germline V CDR1 and CDR2: SGHTA, FQGNSA. The V segment lost 6 bases and the J segment 2 bases; nucleotides outside the gene matches: 7. The CDR3 totals 14 residues. DNA for the CDR3: TGTGCCAGCAGGCAACCGGGACAGACCTACGAGCAGTACTTC. Translated: CASRQPGQTYEQYF.

V and J are TRBV28 and TRBJ2-5; TRBD2 matches at 13 bases. There are 16 residues in the CDR3. Germline V lookup: CDR1 MDHEN, CDR2 SYDVKM. V shed 6 bases, J shed 5 bases, and the junction held 9 bases outside the gene matches. The DNA for the CDR3 is TGTGCCAGCAGAGGAGAGGGACTAGCGGGATCGGAGACCCAGTACTTC. It encodes CASRGEGLAGSETQYF.

This clone was picked up one time. V gene TRBV7-8 combines with J gene TRBJ1-4; no clear D. V lost 7 bases, J lost 4 bases, and 10 bases lay in between. This CDR3 spans 13 amino acids. Germline V lookup: CDR1 SGHVS, CDR2 FQNEAQ. The CDR3 sequence is CASTAEDNEKLFF. For the CDR3, the DNA is TGTGCCAGCACCGCAGAGGATAATGAAAAACTGTTTTTT.

V and J are TRBV19 and TRBJ2-7, with 9 nucleotides matching TRBD1. The CDR3 contains 15 residues. The germline gives CDR1 LNHDA, CDR2 SQIVND (reference sequence). Trimming removed 2 bases from V and 3 bases from J; junction bases left unmatched: 5. For the CDR3, the DNA is TGTGCCAGTAGTATAATGGGACAGGGCAACTACGAGCAGTACTTC. Translated, it gives CASSIMGQGNYEQYF. Using reference TRBV19 and TRBJ2-7 for the parts outside the CDR3, the full variable domain is DGGITQSPKYLFRKEGQNVTLSCEQNLNHDAMYWYRQDPGQGLRLIYYSQIVNDFQKGDIAEGYSVSREKKESFPLTVTSAQKNPTAFYLCASSIMGQGNYEQYFGPGTRLTVT.

The chain carries TRBV14 and TRBJ2-1, with unresolved D. CDR3 length: 12 amino acids. The V end was cut by 10 bases, the J end by 6 bases, with 13 bases between. Germline V lookup: CDR1 SGHDN, CDR2 FVKESK. The CDR3 protein is CANPLESNEQFF. The DNA for the CDR3 is TGTGCCAACCCTCTAGAATCCAATGAGCAGTTCTTC. Complete variable domain (other parts from reference TRBV14 and TRBJ2-1): EAGVTQFPSHSVIEKGQTVTLRCDPISGHDNLYWYRRVMGKEIKFLLHFVKESKQDESGMPNNRFLAERTGGTYSTLKVQPAELEDSGVYFCANPLESNEQFFGPGTRLTVL.

The gene calls are TRBV24-1 and TRBJ2-3; 7 positions match TRBD2. The CDR3 consists of 15 residues. CDR1 and CDR2 from the germline V gene are KGHDR and SFDVKD. J was trimmed by 0 bases and V by 6 bases; bases with no gene match: 5. The CDR3 region is CATSREGRSTDTQYF. In DNA form, the CDR3 reads TGTGCCACCAGTAGGGAGGGTAGGAGCACAGATACGCAGTATTTT.

This chain joins TRBV15 and TRBJ2-5; 9 nucleotides line up with TRBD1. V was pared by 3 bases and J by 3 bases, with 5 bases of the junction left unmatched. CDR1 is LNHNV and CDR2 is YYDKDF in the germline V gene (reference sequence). This CDR3 is built from 15 residues. The CDR3 region has the DNA TGTGCCACCAGCAGGGGCCGGACAGGGGAAGAGACCCAGTACTTC. Its protein is CATSRGRTGEETQYF.

This clone has a handful of counts. This chain joins TRBV7-9 and TRBJ2-1; TRBD2 agrees at 13 bases. In germline, CDR1 is SEHNR, CDR2 FQNEAQ (reference sequence). V was clipped by 5 bases and J by 5 bases; unmatched bases: 15. CDR3 length equals 19 residues. The DNA of the CDR3 is TGTGCCAGCAGCCTATTTCGGACTAGCGGGAGCAGGTCCCACAATGAGCAGTTCTTC. Translation gives CASSLFRTSGSRSHNEQFF.

In this sample, this clone turned up a few times. The chain joins TRBV4-3 to TRBJ2-7; tentatively, D is TRBD1 (6 bases). The V gene's germline CDR1 is LGHNA and CDR2 YSLEER. There are 13 residues in the CDR3. Trimming took off 2 bases at V and 6 bases at J, with 11 bases between the two ends. The CDR3 sequence: CASSQHREREQYF. The CDR3 region has the DNA TGCGCCAGCAGCCAACACAGGGAACGCGAGCAGTACTTC.

This clone showed up just a few times. This CDR3 reads CASSIDRNQPQHF. Written as DNA, the CDR3 is TGTGCCAGCAGCATAGACAGAAATCAGCCCCAGCATTTT. The genes are TRBV7-8 and TRBJ1-5; D perhaps matches TRBD1 (5 bases). The germline V gene has CDR1 SGHVS and CDR2 FQNEAQ. The CDR3 is made up of 13 amino acids. The germline V and J ends were trimmed by 5 bases and 4 bases, with 9 bases remaining between them.

A remark on this clone: At one boundary the junction diverges from the germline segment, which might be a read error. The V call is TRBV28, the J call TRBJ2-7, with D perhaps matching TRBD2 (6 bases). The germline CDR1 and CDR2 sequences are MDHEN and SYDVKM. CDR3 length: 13 amino acids. CDR3 region: CASSPIPAGLGAF. DNA of the CDR3: TGTGCCAGCAGTCCAATTCCGGCGGGATTAGGGGCCTTC. The whole variable domain, filled in from reference TRBV28 and TRBJ2-7, reads DVKVTQSSRYLVKRTGEKVFLECVQDMDHENMFWYRQDPGLGLRLIYFSYDVKMKEKGDIPEGYSVSREKKERFSLILESASTNQTSMYLCASSPIPAGLGAFGPGTRLTVT.

The chain is built from TRBV4-2 and TRBJ2-1, with 11 bases lining up with TRBD2. This CDR3 has 16 amino acids. Germline V gene data show CDR1 as LGHNA and CDR2 as YNFKEQ. The V and J ends lost 3 bases and 4 bases, in that order; junction bases with no gene match: 5. CDR3 DNA sequence: TGTGCCAGCAGCCAGGAACTAGCGGGAGCGTACAATGAGCAGTTCTTC. As protein: CASSQELAGAYNEQFF.

The chain recombines TRBV6-6 with TRBJ2-3, with 8 bases identical to TRBD2. J gave up 5 bases and V 2 bases, and 3 bases lay outside the gene matches. Looked up from germline, CDR1 is MNHNY and CDR2 is SVGAGI (reference sequence). This CDR3 is 14 amino acids long. The CDR3, as DNA: TGTGCCAGCAGTTACGTCGGGGGGGGAGATACGCAGTATTTT. Residues: CASSYVGGGDTQYF.

This rearrangement joins TRBV10-3 to TRBJ1-4; TRBD1 aligns across 7 bases. Looked up from germline, CDR1 is ENHRY and CDR2 is SYGVKD. CDR3 length equals 13 residues. Trimming took 10 bases from V and 7 from J; bases not matched to a gene: 9. In DNA, the CDR3 is TGTGCCAGCTCACAGGGGACAGTTGAAAAACTGTTTTTT. As protein: CASSQGTVEKLFF.

V usage is TRBV18 and J usage is TRBJ2-7; 9 nucleotides align to TRBD2. Trimming took 4 bases from V and 0 from J; bases not matched to a gene: 4. The CDR3 is 15 amino acids. Per germline, CDR1 KGHSH and CDR2 LQKENI. CDR3 sequence reads: CASSQSSGSSYEQYF. DNA for the CDR3: TGTGCCAGCTCACAAAGTAGCGGGAGCTCCTACGAGCAGTACTTC.

The chain couples TRBV18 to TRBJ1-2; 8 positions match TRBD1. The CDR3 is 14 amino acids. J lost 2 bases, V lost 6 bases, and 5 bases had no gene match. Germline V lookup: CDR1 KGHSH, CDR2 LQKENI. The CDR3 nucleotides read TGTGCCAGCTCCGCCCGGGACAGGAACTATGGCTACACCTTC. This codes for CASSARDRNYGYTF.

The rearrangement uses TRBV9 and TRBJ1-2, with unresolved D. The germline V and J ends were trimmed by 3 bases and 1 base, with 4 bases remaining between them. Germline assignment: CDR1 SGDLS and CDR2 YYNGEE. This CDR3 is 12 amino acids long. CDR3 region: CASSDGNYGYTF. As DNA, the CDR3 is TGTGCCAGCAGCGACGGTAACTATGGCTACACCTTC.

V gene TRBV30 combines with J gene TRBJ1-2, with D possibly TRBD1 on 5 matching bases. Trimming took off 2 bases at V and 4 bases at J, with 11 bases between the two ends. CDR1 is GTSNPN and CDR2 is SVGIG in the germline V gene (reference sequence). The CDR3 extends over 13 amino acids. The CDR3 bases are TGTGCCTGGAGTCATGGGGCAGGCTATGGCTACACCTTC. This codes for CAWSHGAGYGYTF.

The gene calls are TRBV30 and TRBJ2-5; the match to TRBD2 covers 10 bases. Trimming at V came to 3 bases and at J to 3 bases, leaving 13 bases not matched to a gene. This CDR3 has 17 residues. Per the germline V gene, CDR1 is GTSNPN and CDR2 is SVGIG (reference sequence). The DNA of the CDR3 is TGTGCCTGGAGACCCCGCGGGACTAGCGTTGGTAAAGAGACCCAGTACTTC. This encodes CAWRPRGTSVGKETQYF.

For the CDR3, the DNA is TGCGCCAGCAGCGCACAGGGGAGCTCTGGAAACACCATATATTTT. Translating it yields CASSAQGSSGNTIYF. The chain recombines TRBV5-1 with TRBJ1-3; TRBD1 agrees at 7 bases. Per germline, CDR1 SGHRS and CDR2 YFSETQ. CDR3 size: 15 residues. J lost 0 bases, V lost 4 bases, and 4 bases had no gene match.